The 14 T cell receptor beta chains below all came from one sample that was sequenced in a study of T-cell memory formation after mild COVID-19. Using its own MiXCR run on the 5' RACE reads, TCRdb lists one record per CDR3 protein. The repertoire holds hundreds of thousands of distinct CDR3 sequences, with approximately 21% as singletons. Sequencing input: PBMCs or a T cell subset sorted from them (not recorded which). The receptors shown here come from an adult woman who had mild COVID-19 (a few samples of this study predate the infection). Cell type and time point are not known.

V usage is TRBV7-2 and J usage is TRBJ1-2; tentative D call: TRBD1 (5 bases). Germline V gene lookup returns CDR1 SGHTA and CDR2 FQGNSA. The CDR3 totals 14 residues. V lost 0 bases and J lost 8, with 13 bases in between. The CDR3 spells CASSLAQGGSGYTF. In DNA, the CDR3 is TGTGCCAGCAGCTTAGCGCAGGGAGGGTCCGGCTACACCTTC.

In this sample, this clonotype turned up a few times. V is TRBV5-1 and J is TRBJ1-1, with D possibly matching TRBD1 (5 bases). Germline V gene lookup returns CDR1 SGHRS and CDR2 YFSETQ. The CDR3 covers 13 residues. The germline V and J ends were trimmed by 2 bases and 6 bases, with 11 bases remaining between them. CDR3 bases: TGCGCCAGCAGCTTCCGGGCCAGGGCTGAAGCTTTCTTT. Translated, it gives CASSFRARAEAFF.

This clonotype has more than one count but fewer than ten. This chain uses TRBV6-5 with TRBJ2-7; D call uncertain. The germline CDR1 and CDR2 sequences are MNHEY and SVGAGI. The CDR3 has 14 amino acids. Deletions cut 2 bases from V and 3 bases from J, with 11 bases between. The CDR3, as DNA: TGTGCCAGCAGTTACAGGCAGGATGGCTACGAGCAGTACTTC. Its protein product is CASSYRQDGYEQYF.

V usage is TRBV29-1 and J usage is TRBJ2-3, with TRBD1 matching over 8 bases. This CDR3 comprises 14 residues. J gave up 2 bases and V 6 bases, and 7 bases lay outside the gene matches. CDR1 is SQVTM, CDR2 ANQGSEA, per germline. CDR3 coding DNA: TGCAGCGTCGCGCGGGGACAGGCCACAGATACGCAGTATTTT. It specifies CSVARGQATDTQYF.

This clonotype occurred a few times. The rearrangement uses TRBV6-6 and TRBJ2-7; the match to TRBD2 covers 7 bases. Germline trimming cut 8 bases from V and 7 bases from J; bases unmatched to any gene: 11. Germline V CDR1 and CDR2: MNHNY, SVGAGI (reference sequence). This CDR3 contains 13 residues. The CDR3 nucleotides read TGTGCCAGCTCCACGGGGGGATACTATGAGCAGTACTTC. Translation: CASSTGGYYEQYF.

Many counts were recorded for this clonotype. The rearrangement uses TRBV30 and TRBJ2-5; 11 bases are shared with TRBD2. This CDR3 comprises 15 residues. V lost 0 bases and J lost 1; bases outside the gene matches: 1. Germline CDR1 reads GTSNPN; CDR2 reads SVGIG (reference sequence). CDR3: CAWSVLAGGQETQYF. In DNA, the CDR3 is TGTGCCTGGAGTGTCCTAGCGGGAGGCCAAGAGACCCAGTACTTC.

This clonotype was seen a few times. CDR3 region: CAINTGLAGGDQETQYF. CDR3 in DNA: TGTGCCATCAACACGGGACTAGCGGGGGGGGATCAAGAGACCCAGTACTTC. The chain joins TRBV10-3 to TRBJ2-5, with 16 bases matching TRBD2. V lost 7 bases, J lost 2 bases, and 7 bases stayed unmatched. The CDR3 runs 17 residues. Germline CDR1 is ENHRY and CDR2 is SYGVKD.

The genes are TRBV4-1 and TRBJ2-5; D perhaps matches TRBD2 (6 bases). V lost 3 bases, J lost 5 bases, and 10 bases lay in between. Germline loops: CDR1 MGHRA, CDR2 YSYEKL. This CDR3 contains 13 residues. CDR3 nucleotides: TGCGCCAGCAGCCATCTAGCGCGGGAGACCCAGTACTTC. This codes for CASSHLARETQYF.

This clonotype occurred many times. The CDR3 bases are TGCGCCAGCCATGGGGGACAGGAGTACAATGAGCAGTTCTTC. Amino acid sequence: CASHGGQEYNEQFF. The V call is TRBV5-1, the J call TRBJ2-1; the match to TRBD1 covers 8 bases. The CDR3 loop spans 14 amino acids. V lost 7 bases, J lost 4 bases, and 7 bases stayed unmatched. Germline-derived CDR1 and CDR2 are SGHRS and YFSETQ.

The V call is TRBV11-2, the J call TRBJ2-3, with no clear D. The CDR3 length is 13 residues. The germline CDR1 and CDR2 sequences are SGHAT and FQNNGV. The V gene lost 5 bases and the J gene lost 3 bases, with 9 bases spanning the gap. DNA for the CDR3: TGTGCCAGCAGCAGGTTTTTGACAGATACGCAGTATTTT. It translates to CASSRFLTDTQYF. Full variable domain (rest looked up from reference TRBV11-2 and TRBJ2-3): EAGVAQSPRYKIIEKRQSVAFWCNPISGHATLYWYQQILGQGPKLLIQFQNNGVVDDSQLPKDRFSAERLKGVDSTLKIQPAKLEDSAVYLCASSRFLTDTQYFGPGTRLTVL.

The chain has TRBV18 and TRBJ2-5, with D possibly matching TRBD2 (7 bases). The CDR3 consists of 14 residues. V shed 7 bases and J shed 2 bases, with 14 bases lying between them. From germline, CDR1 is KGHSH and CDR2 LQKENI. CDR3: CASCARGTQETQYF. CDR3 nucleotide sequence: TGTGCCAGCTGCGCGCGGGGGACACAAGAGACCCAGTACTTC.

This clonotype has only a few counts. This sequence joins TRBV6-2 or TRBV6-3 and TRBJ1-5; D call uncertain. Germline V CDR1 and CDR2: MNHEY, SVGEGT. V was shortened by 6 bases and J by 2 bases, with 14 bases between the two germline ends. This CDR3 spans 15 amino acids. The CDR3 region has the DNA TGTGCCAGCAGGATGATAGGAGTTGGCAATCAGCCCCAGCATTTT. Encoded protein: CASRMIGVGNQPQHF.

This clonotype was counted between two and nine times. This chain links TRBV5-1 with TRBJ2-7; 8 bases are a match to TRBD1. Germline trimming cut 4 bases from V and 3 bases from J; bases unmatched to any gene: 9. The CDR3 has 15 amino acids. Germline CDR1 is SGHRS and CDR2 is YFSETQ. CDR3 in amino acids: CASSIGRGQIYEQYF. The CDR3 DNA follows: TGCGCCAGCAGCATCGGCAGGGGGCAAATCTACGAGCAGTACTTC. Combining the CDR3 with reference TRBV5-1 and TRBJ2-7 gives the whole variable domain KAGVTQTPRYLIKTRGQQVTLSCSPISGHRSVSWYQQTPGQGLQFLFEYFSETQRNKGNFPGRFSGRQFSNSRSEMNVSTLELGDSALYLCASSIGRGQIYEQYFGPGTRLTVT.

This clonotype was detected only a few times. The rearrangement links TRBV7-2 to TRBJ2-5; D is possibly TRBD2 (5 bases). CDR3 length: 15 amino acids. With 3 bases removed from V and 3 bases from J, the gap between germline ends came to 14 bases. Germline V gene lookup returns CDR1 SGHTA and CDR2 FQGNSA. The CDR3 nucleotides are TGTGCCAGCAGCTTGACCAGCGGTAGAGAAGAGACCCAGTACTTC. This translates into CASSLTSGREETQYF.